The rows below give T cell receptor beta chains drawn from one sample of a study of OX40 agonist ivuxolimab in advanced cancers. The repertoire was sequenced with immunoSEQ multiplex PCR; TCRdb's copy has only in-frame clones and lacks some. Found here are 65,000 to 80,000 clones, 93% of them singletons; the top ten hold around 6%. The sequencing used CD4+ or CD8+ T cells sorted from blood, collected in a trial of the OX40 agonist ivuxolimab. Every receptor here comes from an adult with an advanced solid tumor such as melanoma, head and neck, liver or kidney cancer. CDR3s include the opening cysteine and the closing phenylalanine or tryptophan. The listing skips clone size in some rows; elsewhere it reads once, few, many or a size class.

clone size	V gene	J gene	CDR3 protein
NA	TRBV9	TRBJ2-3	CASSHPVGASGGKLFYTDTQYF
NA	TRBV6-1	TRBJ2-7	CASSGTSELSYEQYF
NA	TRBV19	TRBJ2-7	CASSIALAGVWEQYF
NA	TRBV27	TRBJ1-2	CASSLKGVMGGYTF
NA	TRBV6-5	TRBJ2-7	CASSYSGRGGAYEQYF
NA	TRBV6-1	TRBJ1-1	CASSEAMGGGTEAFF
NA	TRBV29-1	TRBJ1-1	CSVELMNTEAFF
NA	TRBV19	TRBJ2-7	CASSVGQDSYEQYF
NA	TRBV9	TRBJ2-2	CASSPTGSGAGELFF
NA	TRBV19	TRBJ2-5	CASSAPGTEETQYF
NA	TRBV6-5	TRBJ2-7	CASRLSVGSTYEQYF
NA	TRBV27	TRBJ1-5	CASSLIGDQPQHF
NA	TRBV27	TRBJ1-1	CASSAGWGLNTEAFF
NA	TRBV5-5	TRBJ2-1	CASRQETGSGYNEQFF
NA	TRBV5-6	TRBJ2-1	CASSLGVQLNEQFF
NA	TRBV6-5	TRBJ1-5	CASRQQGSNQPQHF
few	TRBV6-5	TRBJ2-1	CASSYLAGGAYNEQFF
NA	TRBV2	TRBJ2-7	CASSGQGHEQYF
NA	TRBV6-5	TRBJ1-1	CASSYLTGGTEAFF
NA	TRBV7-7	TRBJ2-1	CASSLGSLAGAVNNEQFF
NA	TRBV5-4	TRBJ2-7	CASSIGEYEQYF
NA	TRBV4-3	TRBJ2-1	CASSQAWDRDYNEQFF
NA	TRBV5-1	TRBJ1-1	CASSLQTGDGTEAFF
NA	TRBV6-5	TRBJ1-6	CASSPGISSPLHF
NA	TRBV10-3	TRBJ2-7	CAISTPGTEAYEQYF
NA	TRBV5-4	TRBJ2-2	CASSLAPLTGELFF
NA	TRBV27	TRBJ2-7	CASSFGPAYEQYF
NA	TRBV5-1	TRBJ2-3	CASSREGGYAFESTDTQYF
NA	TRBV29-1	TRBJ2-5	CSVDHKQTQYF
NA	TRBV13	TRBJ1-4	CASSLYAAPNEKLFF
NA	TRBV30	TRBJ2-1	CAWSSPFRESEQFF
NA	TRBV2	TRBJ2-5	CASSVGGAKETQYF
NA	TRBV6-7	TRBJ2-3	CEDRGNTDTQYF
NA	TRBV27	TRBJ2-1	CASSIRTSGGLSNEQFF
NA	TRBV27	TRBJ2-5	CASSLVQGQETQYF
NA	TRBV7-2	TRBJ2-1	CASSSPGQGSEQFF
NA	TRBV6-1	TRBJ2-1	CASSEVGAGGRNEQFF
NA	TRBV9	TRBJ2-7	CASSPRDPPTYEQYF
few	TRBV6-5	TRBJ1-1	CASSLVPLNTEAFF
once	TRBV5-6	TRBJ2-1	CASSFILAGVSSSYNEQFF
NA	TRBV2	TRBJ2-1	CASSDPTSGRANEQFF
NA	TRBV27	TRBJ2-7	CASSLRGSNYEQYF
once	TRBV5-1	TRBJ2-7	CASSLASGTDPGKFGYEQYF
NA	TRBV19	TRBJ2-1	CASSMRGGLDEQFF
NA	TRBV7-6	TRBJ2-3	CASSLRAHGADTQYF
NA	TRBV6-5	TRBJ2-3	CVSSYVASGGGTQYF
NA	TRBV28	TRBJ2-7	CASSTPPGTWAYEQYF
NA	TRBV7-9	TRBJ2-7	CASSLAPGHGSYEQYF
NA	TRBV15	TRBJ2-3	CATSATRTDTQYF
NA	TRBV19	TRBJ1-1	CASSIGTLGNTEAFF
NA	TRBV6-5	TRBJ2-7	CASSYGGVREQYF
NA	TRBV28	TRBJ1-1	CASSPRGHDTEAFF
NA	TRBV13	TRBJ2-3	CASSLNSGGFSGTQYF
NA	TRBV7-9	TRBJ2-5	CASSSGQNQETQYF
NA	TRBV27	TRBJ1-4	CASKGGDEKLFF
NA	TRBV27	TRBJ2-2	CASSLSGVINTGELFF
NA	TRBV6-1	TRBJ2-7	CASSARGPYEQYF
NA	TRBV5-1	TRBJ1-1	CASSLGQGGGTEAFF
NA	TRBV29-1	TRBJ2-2	CSVVGNTGELFF